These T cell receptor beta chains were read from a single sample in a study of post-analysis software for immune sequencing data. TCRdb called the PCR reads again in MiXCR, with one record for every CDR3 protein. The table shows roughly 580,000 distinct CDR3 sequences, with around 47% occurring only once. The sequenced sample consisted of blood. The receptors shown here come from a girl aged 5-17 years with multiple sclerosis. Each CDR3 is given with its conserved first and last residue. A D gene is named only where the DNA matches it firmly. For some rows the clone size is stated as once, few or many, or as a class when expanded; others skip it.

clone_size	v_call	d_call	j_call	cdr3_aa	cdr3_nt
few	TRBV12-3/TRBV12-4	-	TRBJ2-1	CASRKGRSNEQFF	TGTGCCAGCAGGAAGGGACGCAGCAATGAGCAGTTCTTC
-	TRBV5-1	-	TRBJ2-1	CASSLEGQNHEQFF	TGCGCCAGCAGCTTGGAAGGACAAAACCATGAGCAGTTCTTC
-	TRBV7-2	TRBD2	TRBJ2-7	CASSLVGLAGVGSYEQYF	TGTGCCAGCAGCTTAGTGGGACTAGCGGGAGTGGGCTCCTACGAGCAGTACTTC
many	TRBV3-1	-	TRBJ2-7	CASSQDSDNYEQYF	TGTGCCAGCAGCCAAGATTCGGACAACTACGAGCAGTACTTC
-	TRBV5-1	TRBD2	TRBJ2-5	CASSLAGLAGAQGETQYF	TGCGCCAGCAGCTTGGCGGGACTAGCGGGGGCCCAGGGAGAGACCCAGTACTTC
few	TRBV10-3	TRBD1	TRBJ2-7	CAISLKKGDRALHEQYF	TGTGCCATCAGTCTGAAAAAAGGAGACAGGGCGTTACACGAGCAGTACTTC
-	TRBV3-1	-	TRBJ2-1	CASSQDLGQSNEQFF	TGTGCCAGCAGCCAAGATCTGGGCCAGTCAAATGAGCAGTTCTTC
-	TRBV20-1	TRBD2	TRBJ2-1	CSARDRDYPYNEQFF	TGCAGTGCTAGAGACCGGGACTACCCTTACAATGAGCAGTTCTTC
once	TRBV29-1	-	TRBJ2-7	CSVEGGYEQYF	TGCAGCGTTGAAGGGGGGTACGAGCAGTACTTC
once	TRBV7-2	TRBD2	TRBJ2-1	CASSLVAGVWNEQFF	TGTGCCAGCAGCTTAGTAGCGGGGGTGTGGAATGAGCAGTTCTTC
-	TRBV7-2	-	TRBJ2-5	CASGHGIQETQYF	TGTGCCAGCGGACACGGGATCCAAGAGACCCAGTACTTC
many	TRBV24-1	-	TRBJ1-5	CATSDLQEPQHF	TGTGCCACCAGTGATTTGCAGGAGCCCCAGCATTTT
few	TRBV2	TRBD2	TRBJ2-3	CASSISPGGAGAFTSTDTQYF	TGTGCCAGCAGTATAAGCCCCGGTGGAGCGGGGGCTTTCACTAGCACAGATACGCAGTATTTT
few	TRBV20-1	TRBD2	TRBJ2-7	CSARELPGLAGGSSWEQYF	TGCAGTGCTAGAGAATTACCAGGGCTAGCGGGAGGCTCCTCGTGGGAGCAGTACTTC
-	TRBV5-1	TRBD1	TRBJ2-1	CAGRRGQGVREQFF	TGCGCCGGCAGGAGGGGACAGGGAGTGCGAGAGCAGTTCTTC
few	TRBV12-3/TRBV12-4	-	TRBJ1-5	CASSRTADNQPQHF	TGTGCCAGCAGTCGGACAGCTGACAATCAGCCCCAGCATTTT
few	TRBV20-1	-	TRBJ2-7	CSARVPGVSYEQYF	TGCAGTGCTAGAGTCCCGGGGGTCTCCTACGAGCAGTACTTC
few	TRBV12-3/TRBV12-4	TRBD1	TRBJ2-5	CASSLLGGGQETQYF	TGTGCCAGCAGTTTATTAGGGGGCGGCCAAGAGACCCAGTACTTC
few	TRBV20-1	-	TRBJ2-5	CSARDRRVARHQETQYF	TGCAGTGCTAGAGATCGCCGGGTAGCGAGACATCAAGAGACCCAGTACTTC
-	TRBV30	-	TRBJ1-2	CAWSVAVPDGYTF	TGTGCCTGGAGTGTAGCAGTACCCGACGGCTACACCTTC
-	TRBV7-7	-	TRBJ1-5	CASSLGPKHYSNQPQHF	TGTGCTAGCAGCTTAGGGCCCAAACATTATAGCAATCAGCCCCAGCATTTT
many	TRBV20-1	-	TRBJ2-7	CSADSGPSSYEQYF	TGCAGTGCCGACTCGGGACCCTCCTCCTACGAGCAGTACTTC
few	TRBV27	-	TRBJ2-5	CASSFGGAGETQYF	TGTGCCAGCAGTTTTGGAGGCGCGGGAGAGACCCAGTACTTC
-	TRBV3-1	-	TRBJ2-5	CASDHGLGINEQYF	TGTGCCAGCGACCACGGGTTAGGAATTAATGAGCAGTACTTC
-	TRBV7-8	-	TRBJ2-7	CASSFDSLEQYF	TGTGCCAGCAGCTTCGACTCCTTGGAGCAGTACTTC
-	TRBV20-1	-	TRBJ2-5	CSARDISGRETQYF	TGCAGTGCTAGAGATATATCGGGGCGAGAGACCCAGTACTTC
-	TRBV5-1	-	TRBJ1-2	CASSHGGGYGYTF	TGCGCCAGCAGCCACGGTGGAGGCTATGGCTACACCTTC
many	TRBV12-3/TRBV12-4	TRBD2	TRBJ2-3	CASSLAGGGDTQYF	TGTGCCAGCAGCTTAGCGGGAGGGGGAGATACGCAGTATTTT
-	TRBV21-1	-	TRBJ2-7	CASSKEPGSYEQYF	TGTGCCAGCAGCAAAGAACCGGGGTCCTACGAGCAGTACTTC
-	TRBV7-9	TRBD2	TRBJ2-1	CASILRTSGSTEQFF	TGTGCCAGCATTCTCAGGACTAGCGGGAGCACTGAGCAGTTCTTC
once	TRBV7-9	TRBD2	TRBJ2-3	CASSLARLAGSRDTQYF	TGTGCCAGCAGCTTAGCCCGACTAGCGGGGAGTCGGGATACGCAGTATTTT
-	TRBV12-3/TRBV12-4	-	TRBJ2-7	CASSPGPRSYEQYF	TGTGCCAGCAGCCCGGGTCCAAGAAGTTACGAGCAGTACTTC
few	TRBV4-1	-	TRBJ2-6	CASSQVGQSSGANVLTF	TGCGCCAGCAGCCAAGTTGGTCAAAGCTCTGGGGCCAACGTCCTGACTTTC
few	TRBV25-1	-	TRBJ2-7	CASSEIGLEYF	TGTGCCAGCAGTGAAATAGGATTAGAGTACTTC
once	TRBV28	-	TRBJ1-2	CASSFPQRGQFGYTF	TGTGCCAGCAGTTTCCCCCAGCGAGGGCAGTTTGGCTACACCTTC
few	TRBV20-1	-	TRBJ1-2	CSASHVYGYTF	TGCAGTGCTAGTCATGTATATGGCTACACCTTC
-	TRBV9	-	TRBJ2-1	CASGSLANEQFF	TGTGCCAGCGGTTCCTTAGCGAATGAGCAGTTCTTC
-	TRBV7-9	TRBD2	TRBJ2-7	CASSSPGTSSYEQYF	TGTGCCAGCAGCTCTCCCGGGACTAGCTCCTACGAGCAGTACTTC
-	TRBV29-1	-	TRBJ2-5	CSVLEGGSTQYF	TGCAGCGTTCTCGAGGGGGGGTCGACCCAGTACTTC
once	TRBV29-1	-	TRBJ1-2	CSVANLQGYGYTF	TGCAGCGTTGCTAATTTACAGGGATATGGCTACACCTTC
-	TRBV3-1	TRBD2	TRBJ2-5	CASSQMPGGTQYF	TGTGCCAGCAGCCAAATGCCCGGGGGGACTCAGTACTTC
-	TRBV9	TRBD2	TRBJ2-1	CASSLYSGSPSNEQFF	TGTGCCAGCAGCTTATATAGCGGGAGCCCTTCCAATGAGCAGTTCTTC
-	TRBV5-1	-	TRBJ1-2	CASKPRGSTYGYTF	TGCGCCAGCAAACCACGGGGCTCTACCTATGGCTACACCTTC
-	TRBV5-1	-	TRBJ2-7	CASSSSGQPTKDEQYF	TGCGCCAGCAGCTCGTCGGGACAACCTACGAAGGACGAGCAGTACTTC
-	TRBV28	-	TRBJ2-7	CASSSLLVSYEQYF	TGTGCCAGTAGTTCCCTTCTGGTCTCCTACGAGCAGTACTTC
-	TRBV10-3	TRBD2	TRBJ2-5	CAISPGGREYF	TGTGCCATCAGTCCGGGAGGGAGGGAGTACTTC
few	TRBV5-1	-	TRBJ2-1	CASSLPRTPSSYNEQFF	TGCGCCAGCAGCCTACCCAGGACTCCTAGCTCCTACAATGAGCAGTTCTTC
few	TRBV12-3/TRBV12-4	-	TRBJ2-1	CASSFGRSSYNEQFF	TGTGCCAGCAGTTTTGGGCGAAGCTCCTACAATGAGCAGTTCTTC
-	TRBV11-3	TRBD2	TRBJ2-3	CASSLDGRDSDTQYF	TGTGCCAGCAGCTTAGACGGGAGGGATTCAGATACGCAGTATTTT
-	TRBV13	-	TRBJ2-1	CASSLGPSRTKSEQFF	TGTGCCAGCAGCTTAGGACCCTCAAGGACAAAAAGTGAGCAGTTCTTC
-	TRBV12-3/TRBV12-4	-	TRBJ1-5	CASSLNDNQPQHF	TGTGCCAGCAGTTTAAATGACAATCAGCCCCAGCATTTT
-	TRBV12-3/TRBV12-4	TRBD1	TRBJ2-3	CASSPTGGADTQYF	TGTGCCAGCAGCCCGACAGGGGGCGCAGATACGCAGTATTTT
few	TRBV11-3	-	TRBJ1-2	CASSLTASWPPNYGYTF	TGTGCCAGCAGCTTAACGGCCAGCTGGCCTCCTAACTATGGCTACACCTTC
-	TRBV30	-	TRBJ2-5	CAWSMGFQETQYF	TGTGCCTGGAGTATGGGCTTCCAAGAGACCCAGTACTTC